This TCR beta chain was recorded in a study of T cells in Graves' hyperthyroidism and ophthalmopathy. Turning to the study itself: Prior to any treatment, at the point of initial diagnosis, peripheral blood was collected.

Patients counted as stable if ophthalmopathy did not develop within 18 months. Uncontrolled infections, other autoimmune diseases, pregnancy or lactation led to exclusion of patients. RNA transcripts provided the source from which TCR beta CDR3 regions were amplified. HTBI primers were employed in a first-round RT-PCR of the TCR CDR3. TCRdb independently ran MiXCR on the multiplex PCR reads; one entry per CDR3 protein. Among about 290,000 distinct CDR3 sequences listed, roughly 13% were seen once. As to this clonotype: The target antigen is unknown. The limits of the CDR3 on the DNA are not certain, so only TCRdb's listed CDR3 is given.

Study-level results: Model predictions of ophthalmopathy came a median 6.5 months before onset.

Inclusive of both ends, the CDR3 amounts to 23 amino acids. The chain employs TRBV12-3 or TRBV12-4 and TRBJ1-1; TRBD1, the table's D call, lacks a check against the DNA. Sequencing was done on a sample of blood. This TCR was recovered from a woman in her thirties or forties with Graves' hyperthyroidism. This chain's CDR3 is CASSIYLCSVEEGRGQGNTEAFF.